Listed here are 6 T cell receptor beta chains from one sample, sequenced in a study of type 1 regulatory T cells (dated by TCRdb to the early 2020s). The instrument given in TCRdb is Illumina MiSeq. The public reads were run again by TCRdb, first through fastp at Q25 and then through MiXCR, and only productive beta chains were kept. Rows matching on CDR3 protein sequence are summarized as one entry with the most common DNA and genes. This sample comprises about 42,000 distinct CDR3 sequences, 12% of them detected only once. Of the sample, 8% is held by the ten largest clones. These receptors lack a known antigen. Specimen: cultured non-Tr1 T cells, either the whole culture or a sorted T cell fraction (not recorded which). What the cell subset or site label conveys for this sample: non-Tr1 population from the T-allo10 product. The receptors here all came from a human donor in good health.

V gene TRBV7-3 combines with J gene TRBJ2-3, with TRBD1 matching over 11 bases. Germline V gives CDR1 SGHTA, CDR2 FQGTGA. The CDR3 runs 18 residues. The J segment lost 2 bases and the V segment lost 3 bases, leaving 10 bases of the junction unmatched. The CDR3 DNA sequence: TGTGCCAGCAGCTTCGGGACAGGGGGACGAGATTACACAGATACGCAGTATTTT. This gives the protein CASSFGTGGRDYTDTQYF.

For this clonotype: A junction boundary mismatches the germline segment, possibly from a read error. J is TRBJ2-2 and V is TRBV6-5; D tentatively fits TRBD1 or TRBD2 (5 bases each). This CDR3 is built from 14 residues. Germline assignment: CDR1 MNHEY and CDR2 SVGAGI. In DNA form, the CDR3 reads TGTGCCAGCAGAAAGGGTACGGGGACCGGGGAGCTGCTTTTT. It is translated as CASRKGTGTGELLF.

This clonotype was counted at least ten times. The V gene is TRBV12-3 or TRBV12-4, the J gene TRBJ2-2; 10 positions match TRBD2. The V segment lost 6 bases and the J segment 1 base; nucleotides outside the gene matches: 11. This CDR3 has 18 residues. Here the CDR3 DNA reads TGTGCCAGCAGGCTAGCGGGAGAAGCCTGGAGGAACACCGGGGAGCTGTTTTTT. Protein sequence: CASRLAGEAWRNTGELFF.

By its share, this clonotype is medium-sized. V is TRBV30 and J is TRBJ2-3; D gene ambiguous. V lost 4 bases and J 2 bases, leaving 7 bases between the germline ends. The CDR3 totals 12 residues. Germline CDR1 GTSNPN, CDR2 SVGIG (reference sequence). CDR3 amino acids: CAWTQSTDTQYF. The CDR3 bases are TGTGCCTGGACTCAATCCACAGATACGCAGTATTTT.

This clonotype was seen ten or more times. The chain employs TRBV30 and TRBJ2-1, with TRBD2 matching 11 bases. The V and J ends lost 3 bases and 5 bases, in that order; junction bases with no gene match: 6. The CDR3 is 15 amino acids. Germline values: CDR1 GTSNPN, CDR2 SVGIG (reference sequence). CDR3 in DNA: TGTGCCTGGAGACCTAGGACTAGCGGGCACAATGAGCAGTTCTTC. The encoded protein is CAWRPRTSGHNEQFF.

This clonotype has just a few counts. This chain links TRBV19 with TRBJ1-5; no clear D. This CDR3 region has 13 residues. Trimming stripped 5 bases from V and 10 bases from J, with 15 bases between. The germline V gene has CDR1 LNHDA and CDR2 SQIVND (reference sequence). The CDR3 DNA reads as TGTGCCAGTAGTTCGAACCGGGCCGCACCCCAGCATTTT. It translates to CASSSNRAAPQHF.